The rows below give T cell receptor beta chains drawn from one sample of a study of cytomegalovirus exposure and HLA in healthy donors. Some clones are missing from TCRdb's copy, which holds only in-frame ones; the method was immunoSEQ multiplex PCR. The sample yields over 40,000 clones, 60% to 70% seen once. The sequencing sample was made of PBMCs. All receptors derive from a man aged 55-75 years in good health and CMV-seropositive. Both conserved end residues are part of each CDR3. D genes are given only for firm matches. Clone size is stated in some rows and not others, as once, few, many or a class when expanded.

V,D,size,J,DNA,CDR3
TRBV5-6,TRBD2,few,TRBJ2-7,TGTGCCAGCAGCCTCGGCCCCCCGCTGGCGGGAGGTTCACCCTACGAGCAGTACTTC,CASSLGPPLAGGSPYEQYF
TRBV4-1,TRBD1,.,TRBJ1-1,TGCGCCAGCAGCCAAGGTTGGACCAGGGGGCGGAACACTGAAGCTTTCTTT,CASSQGWTRGRNTEAFF
TRBV29-1,TRBD1,once,TRBJ1-5,TGCAGCGTTGGACAGGGGGCCCTCGCGCCCCAGCATTTT,CSVGQGALAPQHF
TRBV18,.,.,TRBJ2-1,TGTGCCAGCTCCCGGGGGATTGCTGAGCAGTTCTTC,CASSRGIAEQFF
TRBV7-9,.,.,TRBJ2-1,TGTGCCAGCAGCTCCCCTGGCGGGGCTGACAATGAGCAGTTCTTC,CASSSPGGADNEQFF
TRBV14,.,.,TRBJ2-2,TGTGCCAGCAGCCAAGACCCCAGGGTGGTGGGCACCGGGGAGCTGTTTTTT,CASSQDPRVVGTGELFF
TRBV4-3,.,few,TRBJ1-4,TGCGCCAGCAGCCAAGTCCTTCAGGGCGCCGGTGAAAAACTGTTTTTT,CASSQVLQGAGEKLFF
TRBV5-1,.,.,TRBJ2-7,TGCGCCAGCAGTCCGGACAGCTACGAGCAGTACTTC,CASSPDSYEQYF
TRBV27,TRBD1,once,TRBJ1-2,TGTGCCAGCAGTTTAACCCCTGGGACAGGGTATAACTATGGCTACACCTTC,CASSLTPGTGYNYGYTF
TRBV5-6,.,few,TRBJ2-3,TGTGCCAGCAGCTCCAGGGGTGCAGATACGCAGTATTTT,CASSSRGADTQYF
TRBV28,.,.,TRBJ2-1,TGTGCCAGCAGCGTAACCTACAATGAGCAGTTCTTC,CASSVTYNEQFF
TRBV28,.,once,TRBJ1-5,TGTGCCAGCAGTTTCTCCCTCCTCGAGGCAGGGGCTACCAATCAGCCCCAGCATTTT,CASSFSLLEAGATNQPQHF
TRBV11-2,TRBD1,.,TRBJ2-5,TGTGCCAGCAGCGCGGGACAGGGGGCGAGAGAGACCCAGTACTTC,CASSAGQGARETQYF
TRBV2,TRBD1,.,TRBJ1-5,TGTGCCACGAGTCAGGGGGATCAGCCCCAGCATTTT,CATSQGDQPQHF
TRBV28,.,few,TRBJ1-2,TGTGCCAGCAGTTTACTACGGTTCTATGGCTACACCTTC,CASSLLRFYGYTF
TRBV7-6,TRBD2,.,TRBJ2-5,TGTGCCAGCAGCTCAACGTACTCGGGACCGCAATTAGCGGGAGTGACCCAGTACTTC,CASSSTYSGPQLAGVTQYF